The entry below gives a single TCR beta chain sequence along with its context. After removal of 1 base from V and 6 bases from J, the junction contained 11 bases not matched to a gene. In germline, CDR1 is SEHNR, CDR2 FQNEAQ (reference sequence). The CDR3 has 17 residues. Researchers ran the PCR with 60 Vbeta and 13 Jbeta primers. Method: immunoSEQ multiplex PCR; TCRdb's copy keeps in-frame clones and lacks some. The sample includes fewer than 250,000 clones, approximately 88% seen only once; the top ten take roughly 0.7%. The data derive from a study of cytomegalovirus exposure and HLA in healthy donors.

Sequences were obtained from PBMCs. This chain uses TRBV7-9 with TRBJ2-3, with 9 nucleotides matching TRBD2. The origin of this receptor is a boy younger than 10 in good health and CMV-seronegative. The CDR3 nucleotides read TGTGCCAGCAGCTTAGAGTCTAGCGGGACCCCCCGGGATACGCAGTATTTT. As protein: CASSLESSGTPRDTQYF.